Sequencing of this T cell receptor (beta chain) was carried out in a study of blood T cell repertoires in COVID-19. The repertoire was sequenced with immunoSEQ multiplex PCR; TCRdb's copy has only in-frame clones and lacks some. The sample records roughly 250,000 clones, around 89% being singletons. The specimen sequenced was PBMCs or T cells enriched from blood (not recorded which). The TCR was taken from a man aged 50-60 years who had been exposed to COVID-19.

The CDR3, as DNA: TGTGCCAGCAGCCAAGGCGTTACTAGGGCCGGGGAGCTGTTTTTT. Translated: CASSQGVTRAGELFF. The chain combines TRBV3-1 (or the pseudogene TRBV3-2) with TRBJ2-2, with a tentative D call TRBD2 (5 bases). V lost 1 base to trimming and J lost 6 bases, with 12 bases between them. CDR1 and CDR2 (germline): LGHDT, YNNKEL (reference sequence). CDR3 size: 15 residues.